The clone carrying this T cell receptor beta chain has ten or more counts. The data belong to a study of T cell repertoires in cytomegalovirus infection. MiXCR, applied by TCRdb to the reads, yields one record per CDR3 protein. Of approximately 500,000 distinct CDR3 sequences listed, about 11% were seen once; the top ten hold roughly a tenth. Source material: PBMCs. The TCR originated in a human donor in good health (CMV status not recorded). Some clones in this sample may be carry-over from other donors' samples.

The CDR3 DNA follows: TGTGCCAGCAGTGAATTGGGGGGCTCCTACGAGCAGTACTTC. Protein: CASSELGGSYEQYF. This rearrangement joins TRBV25-1 to TRBJ2-7; a weak D match, TRBD2 (6 bases). CDR1 is MGHDK and CDR2 is SYGVNS in the germline V gene. V shed 1 base and J shed 0 bases, with 7 bases lying between them. There are 14 residues in the CDR3.